This T cell receptor beta chain was obtained from a study of beta chain features in type 1 diabetes. Study-wide results and caveats: Shortening of TCRB CDR3s, moderate but significant, appeared in all four CD4+ subsets of Type 1 diabetes patients.

With regard to this clone: Its target is unknown.

Sequencing targeted expressed TCRB transcripts, as all isolated RNA had been reverse transcribed. TCRdb keeps only in-frame clones here, not all; method: immunoSEQ multiplex PCR. In the table there are hundreds of thousands of clones, more than 65% of which are singletons. By way of CD45RO/CCR7/CD25/CD127/CD95/CD27, the CD4+ regulatory, stem cell-like memory, central memory and naive cells were sorted. This CDR3 is 18 amino acids long. CDR1 and CDR2 (germline): LNHDA, SQIVND (reference sequence). V was shortened by 0 bases and J by 0 bases, with 12 bases between the two germline ends. The V and J genes are TRBV19 and TRBJ2-6; no definite D call. The sequenced sample was naive CD4+ T cells from blood. The clonotype was recovered from a man aged 25 to 45 in good health. The CDR3 bases are TGTGCCAGTAGTATAGAGGGAAAACCTCACTCTGGGGCCAACGTCCTGACTTTC. Amino acids: CASSIEGKPHSGANVLTF.